These 14 T cell receptor beta chains share one sample of origin, sequenced in a study of beta chain features in type 1 diabetes. Isolated RNA was reverse transcribed in full, so expressed TCRB transcripts were sequenced. Using immunoSEQ multiplex PCR, the repertoire was profiled, and TCRdb retains in-frame clones only, with some absent. This table holds approximately 250,000 clones, 9.6% found once. The material sequenced was naive CD4+ T cells from blood. These receptors were collected from a woman aged 18-35 years in good health.

This clone showed up just a few times. V and J are TRBV30 and TRBJ2-3; D gene uncertain. The CDR3 is 13 residues long. The V and J ends lost 3 bases and 4 bases respectively, with 11 bases between them. Germline CDR1 is GTSNPN and CDR2 is SVGIG (reference sequence). The chain's CDR3 is CAWRGDPADTQYF. The CDR3 DNA follows: TGTGCCTGGAGAGGAGATCCGGCAGATACGCAGTATTTT.

The V and J genes are TRBV4-1 and TRBJ1-3, with D perhaps TRBD1 (5 bases). CDR1 is MGHRA and CDR2 is YSYEKL in the germline V gene. The CDR3 runs to 16 residues. V was shortened by 3 bases and J by 1 base, with 13 bases between the two germline ends. CDR3 nucleotide sequence: TGCGCCAGCAGCCAGCACTCTGGGGGGTCTGGAAACACCATATATTTT. Translation gives CASSQHSGGSGNTIYF.

This clone was counted only a few times. V gene TRBV5-1 combines with J gene TRBJ2-1; a possible D gene is TRBD2 (6 bases). The CDR3 is 15 amino acids. Deletions cut 4 bases from V and 6 bases from J, with 17 bases between. Germline values: CDR1 SGHRS, CDR2 YFSETQ. The CDR3 loop reads CASSPDPGGPNEQFF. CDR3 DNA sequence: TGCGCCAGCAGCCCGGACCCCGGGGGTCCCAATGAGCAGTTCTTC.

V gene TRBV6-5 combines with J gene TRBJ2-7; D is unresolved. The V and J ends lost 6 bases and 4 bases respectively, with 10 bases between them. Germline V CDR1 and CDR2: MNHEY, SVGAGI. This CDR3 is built from 12 residues. The CDR3: CASSPSGYEQYF. In DNA, the CDR3 is TGTGCCAGCAGCCCATCCGGGTACGAGCAGTACTTC.

The rearrangement uses TRBV29-1 and TRBJ2-3; 10 nucleotides agree with TRBD1. The CDR3 length is 14 residues. Germline V gene lookup returns CDR1 SQVTM and CDR2 ANQGSEA. V lost 7 bases and J lost 5; bases outside the gene matches: 9. The CDR3 DNA follows: TGCAGCGCCCTCGACAGGGGGCACGTAGATACGCAGTATTTT. Protein: CSALDRGHVDTQYF.

The J gene is TRBJ1-1, the V gene TRBV5-1; 9 nucleotides agree with TRBD1. Germline trimming cut 4 bases from V and 6 bases from J; bases unmatched to any gene: 7. The germline V gene has CDR1 SGHRS and CDR2 YFSETQ. This CDR3 is built from 14 residues. DNA for the CDR3: TGCGCCAGCAGCCTACAGGGGGCTACCGCTGAAGCTTTCTTT. Its protein product is CASSLQGATAEAFF. Together with reference TRBV5-1 and TRBJ1-1, the CDR3 gives the full variable domain: KAGVTQTPRYLIKTRGQQVTLSCSPISGHRSVSWYQQTPGQGLQFLFEYFSETQRNKGNFPGRFSGRQFSNSRSEMNVSTLELGDSALYLCASSLQGATAEAFFGQGTRLTVV.

V and J are TRBV30 and TRBJ1-6; D perhaps matches TRBD1 (6 bases). Germline CDR1 and CDR2: GTSNPN and SVGIG (reference sequence). CDR3 length: 13 residues. Trimming removed 2 bases from V and 7 bases from J, with 9 bases in between. The CDR3: CAWSKQGNSPLHF. In DNA, the CDR3 is TGTGCCTGGAGTAAACAGGGAAATTCACCCCTCCACTTT.

This clone showed up many times. J is TRBJ2-2 and V is TRBV29-1; D gene ambiguous. Germline V gene sequence: CDR1 SQVTM, CDR2 ANQGSEA. V was pared by 3 bases and J by 0 bases, with 5 bases between. This CDR3 has 13 amino acids. The CDR3 sequence: CSVDRTNTGELFF. Here the CDR3 DNA reads TGCAGCGTTGACAGAACGAACACCGGGGAGCTGTTTTTT.

This clone was observed a few times. This chain connects TRBV10-3 to TRBJ2-1, with 7 bases aligning to TRBD2. Germline V gene sequence: CDR1 ENHRY, CDR2 SYGVKD. This CDR3 has 15 amino acids. The V segment lost 10 bases and the J segment 9 bases; nucleotides outside the gene matches: 18. The CDR3 DNA reads as TGTGCCACCCTTGACCCTGGCGGGAGAATTGGTGAGCAGTTCTTC. Amino acid sequence: CATLDPGGRIGEQFF.

The rearrangement uses TRBV4-1 and TRBJ2-1, with TRBD1 matching over 9 bases. This CDR3 spans 16 amino acids. The germline V gene has CDR1 MGHRA and CDR2 YSYEKL. Trimming took 0 bases from V and 7 from J; bases not matched to a gene: 7. The CDR3 region has the DNA TGCGCCAGCAGCCAAGATATACAGGGGGCCCTGAATGAGCAGTTCTTC. This encodes CASSQDIQGALNEQFF.

This clone came up once. The chain uses TRBV5-1 and TRBJ2-7; TRBD2 might be the D (6 bases). CDR3 length equals 14 residues. Germline loops: CDR1 SGHRS, CDR2 YFSETQ. V lost 3 bases, J lost 1 base, and 11 bases lay in between. DNA of the CDR3: TGCGCCAGCAGCTCCTGGACTAATTCCTACGAGCAGTACTTC. As protein: CASSSWTNSYEQYF.

The chain recombines TRBV5-6 with TRBJ2-7; 8 bases are a match to TRBD1. The V segment lost 2 bases and the J segment 2 bases; nucleotides outside the gene matches: 3. Germline V gives CDR1 SGHDT, CDR2 YYEEEE. The CDR3 totals 14 residues. The CDR3 DNA reads as TGTGCCAGCAGCTTTCGGGACAGGACCTACGAGCAGTACTTC. This translates into CASSFRDRTYEQYF.

The rearrangement joins TRBV7-4 to TRBJ2-7; TRBD1 matches 10 bases. Germline assignment: CDR1 SGHVT and CDR2 SQSDAQ. The length of the CDR3 is 18 residues. The trim removed 8 bases at V and 4 bases at J, leaving 20 bases unmatched. This CDR3 reads CASLAPRTGGKEPYEQYF. CDR3 sequence (DNA): TGTGCCAGCCTCGCCCCCAGGACAGGGGGAAAAGAGCCGTACGAGCAGTACTTC.

The chain recombines TRBV23-1 with TRBJ1-4; D is possibly TRBD1 (5 bases). TRBV23-1 is annotated as an ORF whose role is uncertain. Deletions cut 9 bases from V and 4 bases from J, with 12 bases between. This CDR3 is 13 amino acids long. The CDR3 sequence is CARLSGFNEKLFF. In DNA, the CDR3 is TGCGCCAGACTTTCAGGGTTTAATGAAAAACTGTTTTTT.